The sequence of this T cell receptor (beta chain) was determined in a study of regulatory T cells in long-lasting Graves disease. Study findings and constraints: New patients shared approximately 970 public clonotypes, and persistent patients shared more, with under 3,500.

This clonotype has just a few counts. Antigen: not known. Relying on iRepertoire HTBI primers and Arm-PCR of CDR3 regions, the team built TCR beta libraries. TCRdb called the multiplex PCR reads again in MiXCR, with one record for every CDR3 protein. The table records more than 650,000 distinct CDR3 sequences, around 32% of them present only once. Time point of the sample: persistent/refractory GD, antithyroid drugs over 5 years with positive TRAb. From RNA extracted from PBMCs, the TCR library was made. This TCR was recovered from a female donor with Graves disease. The sample in question was peripheral blood mononuclear cells (PBMCs), obtained when the disease was refractory, from a patient treated with antithyroid drugs.

The CDR3 is CASSLMGIGDIQYF. CDR3 bases: TGTGCCAGCAGTTTAATGGGTATAGGGGACATTCAGTACTTC. This chain links TRBV28 with TRBJ2-4; D perhaps matches TRBD1 (5 bases). The length of the CDR3 is 14 residues. The V and J ends lost 2 bases and 8 bases respectively, with 13 bases between them. Per the germline V gene, CDR1 is MDHEN and CDR2 is SYDVKM.